The rows below give T cell receptor beta chains drawn from one sample of a study of blood T cell repertoires in COVID-19. Method: immunoSEQ multiplex PCR; TCRdb's copy keeps in-frame clones and lacks some. The repertoire holds some 150,000 clones, with roughly 84% as singletons. Specimen: peripheral blood. Receptor source: a man in his 60s who had recovered from COVID-19. Both conserved end residues are trimmed from each CDR3. Fields, in order: J gene, V gene, CDR3 protein.

J: TRBJ2-1
V: TRBV18
CDR3: ASSPPGTGIYNEQF

J: TRBJ2-3
V: TRBV7-6
CDR3: ASSLESGGNTDTQY

J: TRBJ1-1
V: TRBV25-1
CDR3: ASSPSTGGTEAF

J: TRBJ1-3
V: TRBV27
CDR3: ASKAASSGNTIY

J: TRBJ1-1
V: TRBV5-1
CDR3: ASSLGASLPNTEAF

J: TRBJ1-5
V: TRBV9
CDR3: ASSVSGTGNQPQH

J: TRBJ2-2
V: TRBV6-4
CDR3: ASSRTGETGELF

J: TRBJ2-4
V: TRBV19
CDR3: ASSVQQGIDKNIQY

J: TRBJ1-2
V: TRBV19
CDR3: ASSIKQGANYGYT

J: TRBJ2-1
V: TRBV19
CDR3: ASSPRLRDEQF

J: TRBJ1-2
V: TRBV7-6
CDR3: ASGTGFYGYT

J: TRBJ2-7
V: TRBV6-2/TRBV6-3
CDR3: ASSYLGGSYEQY

J: TRBJ2-5
V: TRBV20-1
CDR3: SAGMETQY

J: TRBJ1-2
V: TRBV25-1
CDR3: ASSELSGGAKGYT

J: TRBJ1-5
V: TRBV19
CDR3: ASRSPRGQGNQPQH

J: TRBJ1-4
V: TRBV6-4
CDR3: ASSREATNEKLF

J: TRBJ1-1
V: TRBV6-5
CDR3: ASSLDSYTEAF

J: TRBJ1-2
V: TRBV19
CDR3: ASSIRTVDGYT

J: TRBJ1-4
V: TRBV10-2
CDR3: ASSEGGGDEKLF

J: TRBJ2-7
V: TRBV6-6
CDR3: ASIPLGGSRNEQY

J: TRBJ2-1
V: TRBV19
CDR3: ASSIRRGGAEYNEQF

J: TRBJ1-4
V: TRBV19
CDR3: ASLRGGGTNEKLF

J: TRBJ1-2
V: TRBV4-3
CDR3: ASSQSGQGRYGYT

J: TRBJ2-3
V: TRBV30
CDR3: AWGRDRITDTQY

J: TRBJ2-1
V: TRBV6-5
CDR3: ASSYGGGGNEQF

J: TRBJ2-1
V: TRBV3-1/TRBV3-2
CDR3: ASSQRLGNEQF

J: TRBJ2-2
V: TRBV7-3
CDR3: ASSVGHNTGELF

J: TRBJ1-3
V: TRBV10-3
CDR3: AISESAVGNTIY

J: TRBJ2-2
V: TRBV7-2
CDR3: ASEPGGTRTGELF

J: TRBJ2-7
V: TRBV28
CDR3: ASSLAGGSYEQY

J: TRBJ2-3
V: TRBV4-1
CDR3: ASSQVGGGTSDTQY

J: TRBJ2-7
V: TRBV19
CDR3: ASSKIQGVNEQY

J: TRBJ2-7
V: TRBV12-3/TRBV12-4
CDR3: ASGGASYEQY

J: TRBJ1-2
V: TRBV5-6
CDR3: ASSNRDTGGYT

J: TRBJ2-3
V: TRBV5-1
CDR3: ASSLGGAEIDTQY

J: TRBJ2-5
V: TRBV7-9
CDR3: ASSGGGGQETQY

J: TRBJ1-2
V: TRBV2
CDR3: ASSAVARGYGYT

J: TRBJ1-5
V: TRBV28
CDR3: ASSPLDRDDQPQH

J: TRBJ2-3
V: TRBV6-5
CDR3: ASSLRGEVADTQY

J: TRBJ2-5
V: TRBV7-8
CDR3: AAGQQETQY